This T cell receptor beta chain was identified in a study of beta chain features in type 1 diabetes. Overall study findings and caveats: TCRB CDR3s were moderately but significantly shorter in Type 1 diabetes patients in all four CD4+ subsets. Junctions at VDJ sites from type 1 diabetes patients had fewer insertions and more deletions.

Germline V gives CDR1 MDHEN, CDR2 SYDVKM. Trimming pared 3 bases from V and 0 bases from J, leaving 18 bases between. CDR3 length: 19 residues. Every bit of the isolated RNA underwent reverse transcription, so sequencing read expressed TCRB transcripts. Naive, central memory and regulatory T cell samples averaged roughly 3.7 million immunoSEQ reads each. TCRdb's copy holds only in-frame clones and misses some; the assay was immunoSEQ multiplex PCR. The data hold about 740,000 clones, with 13% observed a single time. Points on this clone: Antigen: not known.

Markers CD45RO/CCR7/CD25/CD127/CD95/CD27 served to sort CD4+ naive, central memory, regulatory and stem cell-like memory cells. This sequence originates from a man between 18 and 35 years old with type 1 diabetes. The sequenced sample was naive CD4+ T cells from blood. The J gene is TRBJ2-6, the V gene TRBV28, with TRBD1 as a possible D gene (6 bases). DNA for the CDR3: TGTGCCAGCAGTTTGATCGGACAGCCGGTCCTCTCTGGGGCCAACGTCCTGACTTTC. Amino acids: CASSLIGQPVLSGANVLTF. The full variable domain, in which reference TRBV28 and TRBJ2-6 provide the parts outside the CDR3, is DVKVTQSSRYLVKRTGEKVFLECVQDMDHENMFWYRQDPGLGLRLIYFSYDVKMKEKGDIPEGYSVSREKKERFSLILESASTNQTSMYLCASSLIGQPVLSGANVLTFGAGSRLTVL.